The rows below give T cell receptor beta chains drawn from one sample of a study of neurological immune-mediated disorders. TCRdb reprocessed the 5' RACE reads via MiXCR and lists one record per CDR3 protein. The sample has tens of thousands of distinct CDR3 sequences; roughly 7% are singletons. The sequenced sample was PBMCs. The receptors were gathered from a woman aged 40 to 50 in good health. CDR3s include the opening cysteine and the closing phenylalanine or tryptophan. Each record gives: clone size, CDR3 length, J gene, D gene, V gene, CDR3 DNA, CDR3 protein. A D gene is named only where the DNA matches it firmly. Clone size is shown for a subset of rows, as once, few, many or a class of expanded clone.

abundance: many
len: 19
j_gene: TRBJ2-1
d_gene: TRBD2
v_gene: TRBV15
CDR3nt: TGTGCCACCAGCAGAGATCGGGGGCTAGCGGGGCAGGGGGGCGGTGAGCAGTTCTTC
CDR3aa: CATSRDRGLAGQGGGEQFF

abundance: many
len: 9
j_gene: TRBJ2-1
d_gene: .
v_gene: TRBV6-4
CDR3nt: TGTGCCAGCACCAATGAGCAGTTCTTC
CDR3aa: CASTNEQFF

abundance: few
len: 13
j_gene: TRBJ2-7
d_gene: .
v_gene: TRBV12-3/TRBV12-4
CDR3nt: TGTGCCAGCAGTGGGAGGGGGTTGGAGGAGCAGTACTTC
CDR3aa: CASSGRGLEEQYF

abundance: many
len: 13
j_gene: TRBJ1-2
d_gene: .
v_gene: TRBV3-1
CDR3nt: TGTGCCAGCAGCCAAAAACAAGGAGGGGGCTACACCTTC
CDR3aa: CASSQKQGGGYTF

abundance: many
len: 13
j_gene: TRBJ1-5
d_gene: .
v_gene: TRBV19
CDR3nt: TGTGCCAGTAGTATAGACGGAGCTCAGCCCCAGCATTTT
CDR3aa: CASSIDGAQPQHF

abundance: few
len: 15
j_gene: TRBJ2-5
d_gene: TRBD2
v_gene: TRBV20-1
CDR3nt: TGCAGTGCTAGAGGACTCCTAGCGGGAGGGGGGACCCAGTACTTC
CDR3aa: CSARGLLAGGGTQYF

abundance: many
len: 11
j_gene: TRBJ2-1
d_gene: .
v_gene: TRBV24-1
CDR3nt: TGTGCCACCAGTCTGCAGAATGAGCAGTTCTTC
CDR3aa: CATSLQNEQFF

abundance: many
len: 14
j_gene: TRBJ1-2
d_gene: .
v_gene: TRBV4-1
CDR3nt: TGCGCCAGCAGCCAAGATGGGGCATCAGGGGGCTACACCTTC
CDR3aa: CASSQDGASGGYTF

abundance: many
len: 13
j_gene: TRBJ1-1
d_gene: .
v_gene: TRBV19
CDR3nt: TGTGCCAGTAGTACGAATACAGGTGTTGAAGCTTTCTTT
CDR3aa: CASSTNTGVEAFF

abundance: many
len: 13
j_gene: TRBJ1-1
d_gene: .
v_gene: TRBV2
CDR3nt: TGTGCCAGCAGTGACCCCCCGAACACTGAAGCTTTCTTT
CDR3aa: CASSDPPNTEAFF

abundance: .
len: 14
j_gene: TRBJ2-7
d_gene: TRBD1
v_gene: TRBV5-1
CDR3nt: TGCGCCAGCAGCCAGACAGGGGGCAGGTACGAGCAGTACTTC
CDR3aa: CASSQTGGRYEQYF

abundance: many
len: 15
j_gene: TRBJ2-3
d_gene: .
v_gene: TRBV5-4
CDR3nt: TGTGCCAGCAGCTTGGTAGGGGGTTGGACAGATACGCAGTATTTT
CDR3aa: CASSLVGGWTDTQYF

abundance: few
len: 16
j_gene: TRBJ2-5
d_gene: .
v_gene: TRBV30
CDR3nt: TGTGCCTGGACCCACCAAGAGGGGGACCCCCGGGGGACCCAGTACTTC
CDR3aa: CAWTHQEGDPRGTQYF

abundance: many
len: 14
j_gene: TRBJ2-1
d_gene: .
v_gene: TRBV28
CDR3nt: TGTGCCAGCAGTTTGGGGGGATCCTACAATGAGCAGTTCTTC
CDR3aa: CASSLGGSYNEQFF

abundance: many
len: 15
j_gene: TRBJ2-5
d_gene: .
v_gene: TRBV20-1
CDR3nt: TGCAGTGCTAGAGCCAGGGAGGGGGCTGAGGAGACCCAGTACTTC
CDR3aa: CSARAREGAEETQYF

abundance: many
len: 14
j_gene: TRBJ2-1
d_gene: .
v_gene: TRBV7-7
CDR3nt: TGTGCTAGCAGCTTAGATACTAGAATGAATGAGCAGTTCTTC
CDR3aa: CASSLDTRMNEQFF

abundance: .
len: 13
j_gene: TRBJ1-1
d_gene: TRBD1
v_gene: TRBV19
CDR3nt: TGTGCCAGTAGTTGGGACAGTCACACTGAAGCTTTCTTT
CDR3aa: CASSWDSHTEAFF

abundance: .
len: 15
j_gene: TRBJ2-7
d_gene: TRBD2
v_gene: TRBV6-1
CDR3nt: TGTGCCAGCGGAGCCGGGACTAGCGGACCCTACGAGCAGTACTTC
CDR3aa: CASGAGTSGPYEQYF

abundance: many
len: 15
j_gene: TRBJ2-7
d_gene: TRBD1
v_gene: TRBV10-3
CDR3nt: TGTGCCATCCGTGCCGGGACAGGGAATTCCTACGAGCAGTACTTC
CDR3aa: CAIRAGTGNSYEQYF

abundance: many
len: 15
j_gene: TRBJ1-1
d_gene: .
v_gene: TRBV14
CDR3nt: TGTGCCAGCAGCCAAACTGGGATGTTGGGCACTGAAGCTTTCTTT
CDR3aa: CASSQTGMLGTEAFF

abundance: many
len: 20
j_gene: TRBJ2-3
d_gene: TRBD2
v_gene: TRBV3-1
CDR3nt: TGTGCCAGCAGCCAAGCGAGGATAGCGGGGGGGCTCGAGTTCACAGATACGCAGTATTTT
CDR3aa: CASSQARIAGGLEFTDTQYF

abundance: many
len: 15
j_gene: TRBJ1-1
d_gene: .
v_gene: TRBV5-1
CDR3nt: TGCGCCAGCAGCCCGATGGGACATCCATCCCCTGAAGCTTTCTTT
CDR3aa: CASSPMGHPSPEAFF

abundance: many
len: 13
j_gene: TRBJ1-1
d_gene: .
v_gene: TRBV29-1
CDR3nt: TGCAGCGTTGACGGCCAGGGGTGGACTGAAGCTTTCTTT
CDR3aa: CSVDGQGWTEAFF

abundance: many
len: 16
j_gene: TRBJ2-5
d_gene: .
v_gene: TRBV10-3
CDR3nt: TGTGCCATCAGTGAGTCAGCGGGACAGCGGGGAGAGACCCAGTACTTC
CDR3aa: CAISESAGQRGETQYF

abundance: many
len: 17
j_gene: TRBJ2-5
d_gene: TRBD1
v_gene: TRBV10-2
CDR3nt: TGCGCCAGCAGTGAGCAAGCGGGGACAGGGGTGAAAGAGACCCAGTACTTC
CDR3aa: CASSEQAGTGVKETQYF

abundance: many
len: 14
j_gene: TRBJ1-6
d_gene: .
v_gene: TRBV2
CDR3nt: TGTGCCAGCAGTGAAGAGGGGGGTAATTCACCCCTCCACTTT
CDR3aa: CASSEEGGNSPLHF

abundance: many
len: 13
j_gene: TRBJ1-4
d_gene: .
v_gene: TRBV20-1
CDR3nt: TGCAGTGCTAGAGGTCAGGGAGGGGAAAAACTGTTTTTT
CDR3aa: CSARGQGGEKLFF

abundance: many
len: 15
j_gene: TRBJ2-1
d_gene: TRBD2
v_gene: TRBV11-3
CDR3nt: TGTGCCAGCAGCCCAGATAGCGGGAGGTCGGCTGAGCAGTTCTTC
CDR3aa: CASSPDSGRSAEQFF

abundance: many
len: 15
j_gene: TRBJ2-3
d_gene: TRBD2
v_gene: TRBV28
CDR3nt: TGTGCCAGCACCAAGACTAGCGGGGGCCCAGATACGCAGTATTTT
CDR3aa: CASTKTSGGPDTQYF

abundance: few
len: 16
j_gene: TRBJ2-1
d_gene: .
v_gene: TRBV3-1
CDR3nt: TGTGCCAGCAGCCAGAGTAGCGGAAATACCTACAATGAGCAGTTCTTC
CDR3aa: CASSQSSGNTYNEQFF

abundance: .
len: 15
j_gene: TRBJ2-5
d_gene: .
v_gene: TRBV20-1
CDR3nt: TGCAGTGCTAGAGTCGTGGGTAAAGGTCGAGAGACCCAGTACTTC
CDR3aa: CSARVVGKGRETQYF

abundance: many
len: 15
j_gene: TRBJ1-5
d_gene: .
v_gene: TRBV7-8
CDR3nt: TGTGCCAGCAGCTTAGCGAACAGGGGCAATCAGCCCCAGCATTTT
CDR3aa: CASSLANRGNQPQHF

abundance: .
len: 14
j_gene: TRBJ2-7
d_gene: TRBD1
v_gene: TRBV5-4
CDR3nt: TGTGCCAGCAGTTTTACAGGGGGCGCCTACGAGAAGTACTTC
CDR3aa: CASSFTGGAYEKYF

abundance: many
len: 15
j_gene: TRBJ1-1
d_gene: TRBD1
v_gene: TRBV12-3/TRBV12-4
CDR3nt: TGTGCCAGCAGTCCTATGGGGACAGGACGGACTGAAGCTTTCTTT
CDR3aa: CASSPMGTGRTEAFF

abundance: many
len: 16
j_gene: TRBJ2-3
d_gene: .
v_gene: TRBV3-1
CDR3nt: TGTGCCAGCAGCCAAATCGTGGACTCCTCGACAGATACGCAGTATTTT
CDR3aa: CASSQIVDSSTDTQYF

abundance: many
len: 12
j_gene: TRBJ2-1
d_gene: .
v_gene: TRBV7-6
CDR3nt: TGTGCCAGCAGCTCCGGGAGCAATGAGCAGTTCTTC
CDR3aa: CASSSGSNEQFF

abundance: many
len: 12
j_gene: TRBJ2-5
d_gene: .
v_gene: TRBV5-1
CDR3nt: TGCGCCAGCAGCACCAGCCAAGAGACCCAGTACTTC
CDR3aa: CASSTSQETQYF

abundance: many
len: 18
j_gene: TRBJ1-1
d_gene: .
v_gene: TRBV9
CDR3nt: TGTGCCAGCAGCGTAGGAACCGGGGGGCTCTTCATGAACACTGAAGCTTTCTTT
CDR3aa: CASSVGTGGLFMNTEAFF

abundance: many
len: 14
j_gene: TRBJ2-5
d_gene: .
v_gene: TRBV5-1
CDR3nt: TGCGCCAGCAGCTTGGAGGGGTACCAAGAGACCCAGTACTTC
CDR3aa: CASSLEGYQETQYF

abundance: many
len: 15
j_gene: TRBJ2-4
d_gene: .
v_gene: TRBV10-3
CDR3nt: TGTGCCATCAGTGTGGCGGGACGGGGGCGAAACATTCAGTACTTC
CDR3aa: CAISVAGRGRNIQYF

abundance: many
len: 15
j_gene: TRBJ1-2
d_gene: TRBD1
v_gene: TRBV14
CDR3nt: TGTGCCAGCAGCCACGCCGACAGGGACCTATATGGCTACACCTTC
CDR3aa: CASSHADRDLYGYTF

abundance: many
len: 15
j_gene: TRBJ2-2
d_gene: .
v_gene: TRBV7-8
CDR3nt: TGTGCCAGCAGTCGCTATGAACTAGAAACCGGGGAGCTGTTTTTT
CDR3aa: CASSRYELETGELFF

abundance: many
len: 14
j_gene: TRBJ1-2
d_gene: TRBD1
v_gene: TRBV12-3/TRBV12-4
CDR3nt: TGTGCCAGCAGTTTGACAGGGATGATCTATGGCTACACCTTC
CDR3aa: CASSLTGMIYGYTF

abundance: many
len: 13
j_gene: TRBJ2-1
d_gene: .
v_gene: TRBV7-2
CDR3nt: TGTGCCAGCAGCTTCAACTTCTACAATGAGCAGTTCTTC
CDR3aa: CASSFNFYNEQFF

abundance: few
len: 13
j_gene: TRBJ1-2
d_gene: TRBD1
v_gene: TRBV20-1
CDR3nt: TGCAGTTCACAGGACAGGGGCAACTATGGCTACACCTTC
CDR3aa: CSSQDRGNYGYTF

abundance: many
len: 13
j_gene: TRBJ2-3
d_gene: TRBD1
v_gene: TRBV29-1
CDR3nt: TGCAGCTCAGGGGGCTTTAGCACAGATACGCAGTATTTT
CDR3aa: CSSGGFSTDTQYF

abundance: many
len: 13
j_gene: TRBJ2-1
d_gene: TRBD2
v_gene: TRBV20-1
CDR3nt: TGCAGTGCTAGTAGCGGGACCAGCAATGAGCAGTTCTTC
CDR3aa: CSASSGTSNEQFF

abundance: many
len: 16
j_gene: TRBJ1-1
d_gene: .
v_gene: TRBV21-1
CDR3nt: TGTGCCAGCAGCAATACGGGAGACAGAGCTCAATCTGAAGCTTTCTTT
CDR3aa: CASSNTGDRAQSEAFF

abundance: many
len: 12
j_gene: TRBJ1-2
d_gene: .
v_gene: TRBV20-1
CDR3nt: TGCAGTGCTAGACAGGGAGGCTATGGCTACACCTTC
CDR3aa: CSARQGGYGYTF

abundance: many
len: 16
j_gene: TRBJ2-3
d_gene: .
v_gene: TRBV20-1
CDR3nt: TGCAGTGCTAGAGATCTGGCGGGAAAAAGCACAGATACGCAGTATTTT
CDR3aa: CSARDLAGKSTDTQYF

abundance: many
len: 16
j_gene: TRBJ1-1
d_gene: .
v_gene: TRBV4-1
CDR3nt: TGCGCCAGCAGCCAAGCCCCCCAGGGTGGGAACACTGAAGCTTTCTTT
CDR3aa: CASSQAPQGGNTEAFF